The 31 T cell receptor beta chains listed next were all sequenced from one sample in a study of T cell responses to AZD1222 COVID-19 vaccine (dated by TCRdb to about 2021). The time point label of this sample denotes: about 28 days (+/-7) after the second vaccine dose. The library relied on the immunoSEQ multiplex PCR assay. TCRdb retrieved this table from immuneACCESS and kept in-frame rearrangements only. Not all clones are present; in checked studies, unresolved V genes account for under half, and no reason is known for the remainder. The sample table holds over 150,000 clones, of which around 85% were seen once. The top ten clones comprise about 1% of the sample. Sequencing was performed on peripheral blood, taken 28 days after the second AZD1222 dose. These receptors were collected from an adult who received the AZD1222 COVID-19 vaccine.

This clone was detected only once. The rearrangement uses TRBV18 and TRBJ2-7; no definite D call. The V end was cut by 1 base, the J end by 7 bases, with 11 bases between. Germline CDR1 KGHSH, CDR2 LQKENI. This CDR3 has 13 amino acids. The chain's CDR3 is CASSPQRIQEQYF. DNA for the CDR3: TGTGCCAGCTCACCACAGAGGATCCAGGAGCAGTACTTC.

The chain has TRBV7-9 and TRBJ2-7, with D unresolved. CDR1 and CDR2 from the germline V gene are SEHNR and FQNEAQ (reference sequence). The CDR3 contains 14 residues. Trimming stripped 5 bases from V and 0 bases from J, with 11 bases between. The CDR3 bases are TGTGCCAGCAGCGGAAGGTGGGACTCCTACGAGCAGTACTTC. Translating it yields CASSGRWDSYEQYF. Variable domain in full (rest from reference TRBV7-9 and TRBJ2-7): DTGVSQNPRHKITKRGQNVTFRCDPISEHNRLYWYRQTLGQGPEFLTYFQNEAQLEKSRLLSDRFSAERPKGSFSTLEIQRTEQGDSAMYLCASSGRWDSYEQYFGPGTRLTVT.

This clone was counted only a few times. DNA for the CDR3: TGTGCCAGCAGCCAATCGTCCGAGGTCGGCTACACCTTC. Its protein product is CASSQSSEVGYTF. The J gene is TRBJ1-2, the V gene TRBV16; the D is unclear. CDR1 and CDR2 from the germline V gene are KGHSY and FQNENV. This CDR3 region has 13 residues. V lost 0 bases to trimming and J lost 8 bases, with 10 bases between them.

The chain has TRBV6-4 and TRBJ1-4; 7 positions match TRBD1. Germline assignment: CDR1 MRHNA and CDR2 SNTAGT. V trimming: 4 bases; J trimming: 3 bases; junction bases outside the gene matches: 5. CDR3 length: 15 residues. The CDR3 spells CASSVRGGANEKLFF. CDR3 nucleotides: TGTGCCAGCAGTGTCCGAGGGGGCGCTAATGAAAAACTGTTTTTT.

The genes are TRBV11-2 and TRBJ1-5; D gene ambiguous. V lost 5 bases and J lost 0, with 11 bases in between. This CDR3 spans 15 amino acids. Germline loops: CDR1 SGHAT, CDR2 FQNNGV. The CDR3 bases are TGTGCCAGCAGCCACGGGAGGAATAGCAATCAGCCCCAGCATTTT. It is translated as CASSHGRNSNQPQHF.

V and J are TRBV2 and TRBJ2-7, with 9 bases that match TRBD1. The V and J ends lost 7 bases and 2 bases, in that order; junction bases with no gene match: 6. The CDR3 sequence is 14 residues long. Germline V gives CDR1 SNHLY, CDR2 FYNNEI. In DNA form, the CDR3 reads TGTGCCAGCAAGGGGGGACAGGGACCCTACGAGCAGTACTTC. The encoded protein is CASKGGQGPYEQYF.

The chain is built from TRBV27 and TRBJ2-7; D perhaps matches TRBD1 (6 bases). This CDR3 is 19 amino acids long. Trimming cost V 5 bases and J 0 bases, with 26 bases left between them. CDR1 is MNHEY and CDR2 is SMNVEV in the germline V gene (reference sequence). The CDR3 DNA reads TGTGCCAGCAGTCCCTACATCCGACAGGACCTATCTAGCTCCTACGAGCAGTACTTC. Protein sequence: CASSPYIRQDLSSSYEQYF.

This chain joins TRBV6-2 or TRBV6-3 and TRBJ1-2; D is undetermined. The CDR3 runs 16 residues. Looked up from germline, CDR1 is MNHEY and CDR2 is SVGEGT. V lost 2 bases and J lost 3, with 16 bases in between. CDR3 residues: CASSYAPRSGDYGYTF. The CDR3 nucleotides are TGTGCCAGCAGTTACGCCCCGCGCAGTGGGGACTATGGCTACACCTTC.

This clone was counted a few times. CDR3 region: CASTKRGQPSTDTQYF. CDR3 coding DNA: TGTGCCAGCACTAAACGGGGACAGCCCAGCACAGATACGCAGTATTTT. V usage is TRBV2 and J usage is TRBJ2-3; TRBD1 agrees at 7 bases. The CDR3 extends over 16 amino acids. The germline V gene encodes CDR1 SNHLY and CDR2 FYNNEI. Trimming cost V 7 bases and J 0 bases; bases outside gene matches: 10.

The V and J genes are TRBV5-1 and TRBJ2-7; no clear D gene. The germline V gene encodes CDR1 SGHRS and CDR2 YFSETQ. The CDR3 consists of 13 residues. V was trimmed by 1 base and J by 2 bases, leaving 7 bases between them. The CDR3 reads CASSLTAAYEQYF. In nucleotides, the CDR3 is TGCGCCAGCAGCTTGACGGCAGCCTACGAGCAGTACTTC.

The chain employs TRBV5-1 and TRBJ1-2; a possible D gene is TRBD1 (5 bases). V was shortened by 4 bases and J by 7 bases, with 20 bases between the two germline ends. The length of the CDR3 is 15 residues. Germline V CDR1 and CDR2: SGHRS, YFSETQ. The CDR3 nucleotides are TGCGCCAGCAGCGGAACAGGAGGAGCGGGTCGTGGCTACACCTTC. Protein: CASSGTGGAGRGYTF.

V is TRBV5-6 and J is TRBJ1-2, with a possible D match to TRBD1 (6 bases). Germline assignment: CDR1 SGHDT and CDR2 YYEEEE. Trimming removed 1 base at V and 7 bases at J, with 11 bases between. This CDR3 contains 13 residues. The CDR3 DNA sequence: TGTGCCAGCAGCTTGACAGGGTCGGGTGGCTACACCTTC. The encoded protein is CASSLTGSGGYTF.

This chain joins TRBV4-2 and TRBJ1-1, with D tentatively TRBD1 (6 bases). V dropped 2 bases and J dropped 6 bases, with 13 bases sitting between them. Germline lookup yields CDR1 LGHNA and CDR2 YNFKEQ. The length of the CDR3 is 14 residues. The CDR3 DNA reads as TGTGCCAGCAGCCAACCCTCACAGGGATCTGAAGCTTTCTTT. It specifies CASSQPSQGSEAFF.

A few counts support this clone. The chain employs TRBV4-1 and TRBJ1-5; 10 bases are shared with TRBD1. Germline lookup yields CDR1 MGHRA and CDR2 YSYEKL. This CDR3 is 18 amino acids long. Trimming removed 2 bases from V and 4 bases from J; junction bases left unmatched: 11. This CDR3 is CASSQLTGGSSINQPQHF. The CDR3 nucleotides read TGCGCCAGCAGCCAACTGACAGGGGGCTCGTCAATAAATCAGCCCCAGCATTTT.

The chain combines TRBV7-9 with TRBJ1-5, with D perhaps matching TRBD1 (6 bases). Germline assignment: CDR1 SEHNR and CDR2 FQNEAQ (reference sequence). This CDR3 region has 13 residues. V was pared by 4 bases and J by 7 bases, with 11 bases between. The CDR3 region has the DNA TGTGCCAGCAGCTCCACGGGGGCCCAGCCCCAGCATTTT. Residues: CASSSTGAQPQHF.

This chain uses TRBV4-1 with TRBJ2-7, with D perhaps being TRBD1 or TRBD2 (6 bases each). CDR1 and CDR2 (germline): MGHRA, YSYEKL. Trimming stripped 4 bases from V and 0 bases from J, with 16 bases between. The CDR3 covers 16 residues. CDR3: CASSRSQGGGSYEQYF. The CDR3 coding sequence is TGCGCCAGCAGCCGGTCACAGGGAGGAGGCTCCTACGAGCAGTACTTC.

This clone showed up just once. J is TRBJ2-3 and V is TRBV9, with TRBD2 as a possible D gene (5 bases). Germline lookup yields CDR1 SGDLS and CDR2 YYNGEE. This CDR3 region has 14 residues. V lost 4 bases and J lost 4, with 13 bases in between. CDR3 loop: CASSSASGADTQYF. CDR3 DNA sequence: TGTGCCAGCAGCTCCGCGTCCGGGGCAGATACGCAGTATTTT.

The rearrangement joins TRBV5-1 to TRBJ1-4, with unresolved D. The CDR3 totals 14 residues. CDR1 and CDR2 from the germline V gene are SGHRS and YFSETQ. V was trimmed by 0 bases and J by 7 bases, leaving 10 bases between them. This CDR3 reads CASSLAESGEKLFF. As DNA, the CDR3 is TGCGCCAGCAGCTTGGCCGAATCGGGTGAAAAACTGTTTTTT.

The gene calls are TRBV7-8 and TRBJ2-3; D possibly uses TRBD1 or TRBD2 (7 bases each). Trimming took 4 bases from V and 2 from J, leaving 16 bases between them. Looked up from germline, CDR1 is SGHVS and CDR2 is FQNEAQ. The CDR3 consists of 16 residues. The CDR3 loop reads CASSSRGGTTTDTQYF. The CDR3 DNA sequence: TGTGCCAGCAGCTCCAGGGGGGGGACTACCACAGATACGCAGTATTTT.

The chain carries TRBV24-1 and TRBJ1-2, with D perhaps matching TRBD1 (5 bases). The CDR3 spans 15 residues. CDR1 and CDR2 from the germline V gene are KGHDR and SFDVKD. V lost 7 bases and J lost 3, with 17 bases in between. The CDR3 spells CATRASTVPDYGYTF. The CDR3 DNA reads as TGTGCCACCAGAGCATCGACAGTGCCTGACTATGGCTACACCTTC.

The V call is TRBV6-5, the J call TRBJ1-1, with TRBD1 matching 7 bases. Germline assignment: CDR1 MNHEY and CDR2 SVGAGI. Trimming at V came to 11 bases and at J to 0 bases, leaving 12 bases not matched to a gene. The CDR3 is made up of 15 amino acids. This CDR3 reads CAGRTGSIVNTEAFF. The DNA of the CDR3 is TGTGCCGGACGGACAGGCAGCATAGTGAACACTGAAGCTTTCTTT.

Here the CDR3 DNA reads TGTGCCAGTAGTATAAGTGGGGTTGGAGGACAGCCCCAGCATTTT. It codes for CASSISGVGGQPQHF. The chain uses TRBV19 and TRBJ1-5; D is undetermined. V lost 2 bases and J 7 bases, leaving 15 bases between the germline ends. CDR3 length: 15 amino acids. Germline loops: CDR1 LNHDA, CDR2 SQIVND (reference sequence). Drawing the rest from reference TRBV19 and TRBJ1-5, the complete variable domain is DGGITQSPKYLFRKEGQNVTLSCEQNLNHDAMYWYRQDPGQGLRLIYYSQIVNDFQKGDIAEGYSVSREKKESFPLTVTSAQKNPTAFYLCASSISGVGGQPQHFGDGTRLSIL.

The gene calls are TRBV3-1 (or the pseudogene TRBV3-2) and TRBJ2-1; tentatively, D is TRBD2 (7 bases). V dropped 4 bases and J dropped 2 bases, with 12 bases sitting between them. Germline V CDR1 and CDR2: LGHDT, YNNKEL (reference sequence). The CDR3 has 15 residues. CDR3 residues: CASSPPGGPYNEQFF. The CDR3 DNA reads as TGTGCCAGCAGCCCCCCGGGGGGCCCCTACAATGAGCAGTTCTTC.

CDR3 loop: CASSETGTGFYNEQFF. Written as DNA, the CDR3 is TGTGCCAGCAGCGAAACCGGGACAGGGTTCTACAATGAGCAGTTCTTC. The chain couples TRBV9 to TRBJ2-1; 9 positions agree with TRBD1. The CDR3 loop spans 16 amino acids. Per the germline V gene, CDR1 is SGDLS and CDR2 is YYNGEE. Unmatched junction bases numbered 7, after V lost 3 bases and J lost 3 bases.

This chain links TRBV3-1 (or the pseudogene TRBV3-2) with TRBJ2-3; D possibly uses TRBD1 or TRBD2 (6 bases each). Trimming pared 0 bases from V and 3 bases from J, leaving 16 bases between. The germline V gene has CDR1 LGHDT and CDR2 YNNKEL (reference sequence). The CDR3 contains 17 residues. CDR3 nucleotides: TGTGCCAGCAGCCAAGAAGGGATAGGGGGGACAACAGATACGCAGTATTTT. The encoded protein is CASSQEGIGGTTDTQYF.

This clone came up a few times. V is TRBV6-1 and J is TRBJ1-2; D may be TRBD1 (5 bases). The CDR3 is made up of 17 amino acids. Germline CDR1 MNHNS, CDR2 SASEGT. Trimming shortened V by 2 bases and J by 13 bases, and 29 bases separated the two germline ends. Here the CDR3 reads CASSEQPTWDAAATGTF. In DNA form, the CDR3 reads TGTGCCAGCAGTGAACAACCTACCTGGGACGCAGCCGCTACGGGCACCTTC.

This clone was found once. This chain's CDR3 is CASSLGLAGGSYNEQFF. In DNA, the CDR3 is TGTGCCAGCAGCTTGGGACTAGCGGGGGGGTCCTACAATGAGCAGTTCTTC. This chain uses TRBV5-4 with TRBJ2-1, with 14 bases lining up with TRBD2. J lost 1 base, V lost 0 bases, and 0 bases had no gene match. CDR1 SGHNT and CDR2 YYREEE come from the germline V gene (reference sequence). The CDR3 covers 17 residues. The full variable domain, completed using reference TRBV5-4 and TRBJ2-1, is ETGVTQSPTHLIKTRGQQVTLRCSSQSGHNTVSWYQQALGQGPQFIFQYYREEENGRGNFPPRFSGLQFPNYSSELNVNALELDDSALYLCASSLGLAGGSYNEQFFGPGTRLTVL.

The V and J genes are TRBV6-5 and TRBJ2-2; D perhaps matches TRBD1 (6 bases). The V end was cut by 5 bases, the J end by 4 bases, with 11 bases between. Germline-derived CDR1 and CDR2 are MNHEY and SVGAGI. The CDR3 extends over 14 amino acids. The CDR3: CASSPRGGTGELFF. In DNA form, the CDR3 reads TGTGCCAGCAGTCCCCGAGGGGGCACCGGGGAGCTGTTTTTT.

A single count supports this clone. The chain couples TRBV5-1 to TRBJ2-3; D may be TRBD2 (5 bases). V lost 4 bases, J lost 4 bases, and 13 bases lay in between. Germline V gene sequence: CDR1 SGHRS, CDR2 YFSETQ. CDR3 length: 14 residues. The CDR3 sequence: CASSPEVSADTQYF. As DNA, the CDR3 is TGCGCCAGCAGCCCGGAGGTTAGCGCAGATACGCAGTATTTT.

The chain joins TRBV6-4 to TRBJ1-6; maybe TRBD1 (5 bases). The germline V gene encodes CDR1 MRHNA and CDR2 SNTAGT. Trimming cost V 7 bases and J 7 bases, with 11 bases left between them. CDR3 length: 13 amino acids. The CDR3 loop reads CASKGSENSPLHF. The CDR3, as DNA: TGTGCCAGCAAGGGGAGTGAGAATTCACCCCTCCACTTT.

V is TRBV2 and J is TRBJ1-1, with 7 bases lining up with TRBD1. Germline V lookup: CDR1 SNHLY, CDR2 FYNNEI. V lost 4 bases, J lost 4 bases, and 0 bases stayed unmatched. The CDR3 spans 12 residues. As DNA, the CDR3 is TGTGCCAGCAGTGGGACAGGCACTGAAGCTTTCTTT. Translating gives CASSGTGTEAFF.